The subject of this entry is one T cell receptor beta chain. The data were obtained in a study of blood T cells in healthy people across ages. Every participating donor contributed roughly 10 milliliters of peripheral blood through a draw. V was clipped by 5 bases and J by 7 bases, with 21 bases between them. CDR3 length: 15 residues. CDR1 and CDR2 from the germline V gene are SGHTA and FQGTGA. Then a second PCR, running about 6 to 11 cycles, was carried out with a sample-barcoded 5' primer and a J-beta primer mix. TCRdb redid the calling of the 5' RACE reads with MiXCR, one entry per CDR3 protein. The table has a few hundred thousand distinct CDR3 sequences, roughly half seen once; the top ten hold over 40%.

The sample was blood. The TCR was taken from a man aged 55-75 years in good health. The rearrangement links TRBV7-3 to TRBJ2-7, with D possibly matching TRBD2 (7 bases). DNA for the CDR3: TGTGCCAGCAGCCCCCGTAGGGGAGGGGGAAATGAGCAGTACTTC. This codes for CASSPRRGGGNEQYF.